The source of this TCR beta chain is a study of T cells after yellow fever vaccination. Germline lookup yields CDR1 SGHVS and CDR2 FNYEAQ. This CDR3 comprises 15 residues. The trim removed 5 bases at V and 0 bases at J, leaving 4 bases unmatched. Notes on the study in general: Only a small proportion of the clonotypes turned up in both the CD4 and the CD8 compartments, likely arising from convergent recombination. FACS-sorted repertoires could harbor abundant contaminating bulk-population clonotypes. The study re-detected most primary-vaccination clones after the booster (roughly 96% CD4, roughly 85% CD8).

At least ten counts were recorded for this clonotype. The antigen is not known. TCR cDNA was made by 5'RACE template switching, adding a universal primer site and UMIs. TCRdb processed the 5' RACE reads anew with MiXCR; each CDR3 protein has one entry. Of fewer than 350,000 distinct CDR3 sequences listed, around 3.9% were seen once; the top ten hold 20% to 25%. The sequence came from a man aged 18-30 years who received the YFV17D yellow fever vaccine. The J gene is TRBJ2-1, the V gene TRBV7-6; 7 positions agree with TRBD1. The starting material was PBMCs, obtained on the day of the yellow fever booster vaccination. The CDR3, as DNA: TGTGCCAGCAGCATGACAGGGAGCTCCTACAATGAGCAGTTCTTC. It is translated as CASSMTGSSYNEQFF. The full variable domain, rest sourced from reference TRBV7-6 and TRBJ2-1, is GAGVSQSPRYKVTKRGQDVALRCDPISGHVSLYWYRQALGQGPEFLTYFNYEAQQDKSGLPNDRFSAERPEGSISTLTIQRTEQRDSAMYRCASSMTGSSYNEQFFGPGTRLTVL.